The 24 T cell receptor beta chains listed next were all sequenced from one sample in a study of T cell repertoires in cytomegalovirus infection. TCRdb analysed the reads with MiXCR anew, one entry per CDR3 protein. The repertoire consists of roughly 990,000 distinct CDR3 sequences, with roughly 30% occurring once and the leading ten covering around 15%. These receptors have no identified antigens. Specimen: cultured CD8+ T cells from PBMCs, collected from culture after CMV antigen stimulation. These TCRs come from a human donor in good health (CMV status not recorded). Some clones in this sample may be carry-over from other donors' samples.

This clonotype was seen more than once but under ten times. The genes are TRBV12-5 and TRBJ2-2; tentative D call: TRBD2 (6 bases). The CDR3 length is 19 residues. Germline loops: CDR1 LGHNT, CDR2 FRNRAP. V gave up 1 base and J gave up 3 bases, with 21 bases separating them. The CDR3 region has the DNA TGTGCTAGTGGTTTGGAGGTGGGGCCAGGATCGGGGGACACCGGGGAGCTGTTTTTT. Amino acids: CASGLEVGPGSGDTGELFF.

The chain recombines TRBV5-6 with TRBJ1-1; weak D call: TRBD1 (5 bases). Trimming stripped 5 bases from V and 5 bases from J, with 19 bases between. Per germline, CDR1 SGHDT and CDR2 YYEEEE. The CDR3 has 15 residues. The CDR3 sequence: CASSFGSAGRTEAFF. In DNA, the CDR3 is TGTGCCAGCAGTTTTGGGTCGGCAGGGCGGACTGAAGCTTTCTTT. The full variable domain, its missing parts supplied by reference TRBV5-6 and TRBJ1-1, is DAGVTQSPTHLIKTRGQQVTLRCSPKSGHDTVSWYQQALGQGPQFIFQYYEEEERQRGNFPDRFSGHQFPNYSSELNVNALLLGDSALYLCASSFGSAGRTEAFFGQGTRLTVV.

This clonotype was counted at least ten times. This chain joins TRBV7-2 and TRBJ1-4; 8 nucleotides match TRBD1. V shed 4 bases, J shed 13 bases, and the junction held 8 bases outside the gene matches. The germline gives CDR1 SGHTA, CDR2 FQGNSA. The CDR3 runs to 13 residues. DNA for the CDR3: TGTGCCAGCAGCTCTATCCTTGGACAGGGACTGTTTTTT. Translating it yields CASSSILGQGLFF.

The chain combines TRBV5-1 with TRBJ2-1; 8 bases match TRBD1. Germline CDR1 and CDR2: SGHRS and YFSETQ. Trimming cost V 4 bases and J 3 bases; bases outside gene matches: 6. This CDR3 has 15 amino acids. CDR3 DNA sequence: TGCGCCAGCAGCCCTGCAGGGGGCTACTACAATGAGCAGTTCTTC. This translates into CASSPAGGYYNEQFF.

This clonotype has just one count. A much larger clone sits a single nucleotide away, making a read error possible. A read error is likely, as this CDR3 ends without the conserved phenylalanine or tryptophan. The chain is built from TRBV27 and TRBJ2-1, with 8 bases aligning to TRBD1. CDR3 length: 16 residues. The germline V gene has CDR1 MNHEY and CDR2 SMNVEV (reference sequence). J gave up 7 bases and V 0 bases, and 8 bases lay outside the gene matches. CDR3 coding DNA: TGTGCCAGCAGTTTATCGCCAGGGGGCGCGGGGAATGAGCAGTTCTCC. Translating gives CASSLSPGGAGNEQFS.

The chain combines TRBV29-1 with TRBJ2-1, with 8 bases lining up with TRBD1. Germline values: CDR1 SQVTM, CDR2 ANQGSEA. Losses at the gene ends were 7 bases for V and 8 bases for J; bases not matched to a gene: 19. The CDR3 has 16 amino acids. The CDR3 nucleotides are TGCAGCGCCGAAAAGAAATCCGGACAGGGCTGGCATGAGCAGTTCTTC. As protein: CSAEKKSGQGWHEQFF.

There are many counts of this clonotype. V is TRBV4-1 and J is TRBJ2-5; tentative D call: TRBD1 (6 bases). This CDR3 has 15 residues. V was shortened by 3 bases and J by 5 bases, with 16 bases between the two germline ends. The germline gives CDR1 MGHRA, CDR2 YSYEKL. CDR3 in DNA: TGCGCCAGCAGCCACTCACAGGGTGGGTTGGAGACCCAGTACTTC. This encodes CASSHSQGGLETQYF.

This clonotype showed up just a few times. The CDR3 here is CASSYVGGSYNEQFF. The CDR3 coding sequence is TGTGCCAGCAGTTACGTGGGCGGCTCCTACAATGAGCAGTTCTTC. V is TRBV6-2 or TRBV6-3 and J is TRBJ2-1; D ambiguous. The V gene lost 2 bases and the J gene lost 0 bases, with 8 bases spanning the gap. This CDR3 is built from 15 residues. Germline V lookup: CDR1 MNHEY, CDR2 SVGEGT.

The chain recombines TRBV12-3 or TRBV12-4 with TRBJ2-1; 9 positions agree with TRBD1. There are 12 residues in the CDR3. V trimming: 4 bases; J trimming: 16 bases; junction bases outside the gene matches: 8. DNA of the CDR3: TGTGCCAGCAGTTCGAGGACAGGGGACTTCTTCTTC. Protein sequence: CASSSRTGDFFF.

This clonotype appeared a few times. The chain employs TRBV11-2 and TRBJ1-1; TRBD1 matches at 8 bases. The CDR3 contains 13 residues. The germline V gene has CDR1 SGHAT and CDR2 FQNNGV. V dropped 6 bases and J dropped 5; count of bases not matched to a gene: 5. CDR3 region: CASRQGVWTEAFF. CDR3 sequence (DNA): TGTGCCAGCAGACAGGGGGTATGGACTGAAGCTTTCTTT.

This clonotype was observed a handful of times. In nucleotides, the CDR3 is TGTGCCAGCAGCTTGGAGTCGGGCTTCTATGGCTACACCTTC. Protein sequence: CASSLESGFYGYTF. The chain uses TRBV5-6 and TRBJ1-2, with D hard to call. Germline-derived CDR1 and CDR2 are SGHDT and YYEEEE. Between the trimmed V and J ends, which lost 0 bases and 4 bases, there was a span of 10 bases. This CDR3 has 14 amino acids.

This clonotype came up a few times. The V and J genes are TRBV5-4 and TRBJ2-5; 13 bases fit TRBD2. From germline, CDR1 is SGHNT and CDR2 YYREEE (reference sequence). This CDR3 contains 16 residues. The junction had 2 bases not matched to a gene; V was cut back by 3 bases and J by 0 bases. Written as DNA, the CDR3 is TGTGCCAGCAGCTCGGGACTAGCGGGGAACCAAGAGACCCAGTACTTC. This encodes CASSSGLAGNQETQYF. The whole variable domain, remainder taken from reference TRBV5-4 and TRBJ2-5, is ETGVTQSPTHLIKTRGQQVTLRCSSQSGHNTVSWYQQALGQGPQFIFQYYREEENGRGNFPPRFSGLQFPNYSSELNVNALELDDSALYLCASSSGLAGNQETQYFGPGTRLLVL.

This clonotype was observed once. The rearrangement uses TRBV27 and TRBJ2-7; D gene uncertain. V was trimmed by 3 bases and J by 2 bases, leaving 8 bases between them. CDR1 MNHEY and CDR2 SMNVEV come from the germline V gene (reference sequence). The CDR3 loop spans 13 amino acids. CDR3 coding DNA: TGTGCCAGCAGTTTGACGGTAGCCTACGAGCAGTACTTC. This gives the protein CASSLTVAYEQYF.

The sample holds a few counts of this clonotype. The chain has TRBV27 and TRBJ1-2; possible D gene TRBD1, 5 bases. Trimming left V 7 bases short and J 1 base short, with 16 bases between. In germline, CDR1 is MNHEY, CDR2 SMNVEV (reference sequence). There are 15 residues in the CDR3. In DNA, the CDR3 is TGTGCCAGCATGGGGCCGGGACCTGTTAACTATGGCTACACCTTC. Its protein is CASMGPGPVNYGYTF.

Only a few counts were recorded for this clonotype. This chain uses TRBV19 with TRBJ2-7, with D tentatively TRBD1 (5 bases). Trimming removed 0 bases from V and 2 bases from J, with 8 bases in between. The CDR3 covers 14 residues. The germline V gene encodes CDR1 LNHDA and CDR2 SQIVND (reference sequence). The CDR3 DNA reads TGTGCCAGTAGTATAGATGGGGCGGCCTACGAGCAGTACTTC. Protein sequence: CASSIDGAAYEQYF.

This clonotype was counted many times. The chain has TRBV7-8 and TRBJ2-2; D is unresolved. The CDR3 contains 12 residues. Trimming cost V 7 bases and J 7 bases, with 10 bases left between them. The V gene's germline CDR1 is SGHVS and CDR2 FQNEAQ. This CDR3 is CASITPLGELFF. For the CDR3, the DNA is TGTGCCAGCATTACCCCGCTCGGGGAGCTGTTTTTT.

Concerning this clonotype itself: At one end, the junction sequence differs from germline, possibly due to a read error. CDR3 sequence: CASSAGLYRGHSNTGAFF. Here the CDR3 DNA reads TGTGCCAGCAGCGCCGGACTATACAGGGGACACTCGAACACTGGAGCTTTCTTT. This sequence joins TRBV7-6 and TRBJ1-1, with 7 nucleotides matching TRBD1. CDR3 length: 18 residues. Looked up from germline, CDR1 is SGHVS and CDR2 is FNYEAQ.

This clonotype was found a few times. V gene TRBV11-3 combines with J gene TRBJ2-7, with D unresolved. Germline-derived CDR1 and CDR2 are SGHNT and YENEEA. The CDR3 totals 16 residues. V lost 1 base, J lost 5 bases, and 18 bases lay in between. The DNA for the CDR3 is TGTGCCAGCAGCTTAGCGGTTGCGGCAGGTACACACGAGCAGTACTTC. It yields the protein CASSLAVAAGTHEQYF.

This rearrangement joins TRBV6-5 to TRBJ1-1; D may be TRBD1 (5 bases). With 4 bases removed from V and 1 base from J, the gap between germline ends came to 13 bases. Germline values: CDR1 MNHEY, CDR2 SVGAGI. The CDR3 has 15 amino acids. The CDR3 coding sequence is TGTGCCAGCAGTTCCCGGGGGTCACGGAACACTGAAGCTTTCTTT. Its protein product is CASSSRGSRNTEAFF.

The J gene is TRBJ1-2, the V gene TRBV6-1, with 9 positions matching TRBD1. The V gene end was trimmed by 5 bases and the J gene end by 8 bases; junction bases not matched to a gene: 12. The germline V gene has CDR1 MNHNS and CDR2 SASEGT. This CDR3 contains 15 residues. CDR3 in amino acids: CASSWDRAPTVGYTF. In DNA, the CDR3 is TGTGCCAGCAGTTGGGACAGGGCTCCAACGGTGGGCTACACCTTC.

The chain links TRBV7-8 to TRBJ1-2; 8 bases are shared with TRBD1. The CDR3 loop spans 15 amino acids. Germline assignment: CDR1 SGHVS and CDR2 FQNEAQ. Losses at the gene ends were 5 bases for V and 1 base for J; bases not matched to a gene: 6. The CDR3 DNA is TGTGCCAGCAGCGTAAAAGACAGGGGTAACTATGGCTACACCTTC. It codes for CASSVKDRGNYGYTF.

This clonotype was counted a few times. The chain recombines TRBV7-9 with TRBJ2-3; D unresolved. The germline V gene has CDR1 SEHNR and CDR2 FQNEAQ (reference sequence). The CDR3 consists of 14 residues. Trimming shortened V by 4 bases and J by 3 bases, and 11 bases separated the two germline ends. In DNA, the CDR3 is TGTGCCAGCAGCTCTCAAATGTCTACAGATACGCAGTATTTT. Its protein is CASSSQMSTDTQYF.

This clonotype was picked up many times. V usage is TRBV7-6 and J usage is TRBJ2-2; possibly TRBD1 for D (6 bases). The length of the CDR3 is 15 residues. V lost 5 bases, J lost 0 bases, and 10 bases lay in between. Germline assignment: CDR1 SGHVS and CDR2 FNYEAQ. This CDR3 reads CASSPRGPNTGELFF. DNA for the CDR3: TGTGCCAGCAGCCCCAGGGGTCCGAACACCGGGGAGCTGTTTTTT.

The J gene is TRBJ1-6, the V gene TRBV7-9; perhaps TRBD1 as D (6 bases). Germline values: CDR1 SEHNR, CDR2 FQNEAQ (reference sequence). V dropped 4 bases and J dropped 12 bases, with 16 bases sitting between them. The CDR3 covers 14 residues. In DNA form, the CDR3 reads TGTGCCAGCAGCTCTACAGGGTTAGGCGAACCCCTCCACTTT. Amino acid sequence: CASSSTGLGEPLHF.